One sample yielded the 24 T cell receptor beta chains listed below, sequenced in a study of Graves' ophthalmopathy and Graves' hyperthyroidism. Transcripts of RNA were the source for amplifying TCR beta CDR3 regions. An initial RT-PCR round employing HTBI primers preceded a second-round multiplex PCR. A single record per CDR3 protein comes from TCRdb applying MiXCR to the multiplex PCR reads. This table holds fewer than 600,000 distinct CDR3 sequences, under 15% found once. Sample: blood. The source of these receptors is a woman aged 25 to 39 with Graves' ophthalmopathy.

The CDR3 is CSASLGRFYGYTF. As DNA, the CDR3 is TGCAGTGCTAGCCTGGGACGGTTCTATGGCTACACCTTC. The V and J genes are TRBV20-1 and TRBJ1-2; tentative D call: TRBD1 (5 bases). This CDR3 has 13 amino acids. The V gene lost 3 bases and the J gene lost 4 bases, with 12 bases spanning the gap. Germline values: CDR1 DFQATT, CDR2 SNEGSKA (reference sequence).

This clonotype was recorded at least ten times. V gene TRBV28 combines with J gene TRBJ2-7, with D perhaps matching TRBD1 (7 bases). Germline CDR1 and CDR2: MDHEN and SYDVKM. The CDR3 runs to 15 residues. V lost 6 bases to trimming and J lost 3 bases, with 18 bases between them. For the CDR3, the DNA is TGTGCCAGCAGCGGAGGGACAGTGGTGGACTACGAGCAGTACTTC. It specifies CASSGGTVVDYEQYF.

With respect to this clonotype: A much more abundant neighbour one base away suggests this may be a read error. The chain joins TRBV20-1 to TRBJ1-2, with a weak D call TRBD1 (6 bases). The CDR3 contains 12 residues. V was pared by 0 bases and J by 13 bases, with 15 bases between. Germline V gene data show CDR1 as DFQATT and CDR2 as SNEGSKA (reference sequence). Here the CDR3 DNA reads TGCAGTGCTAGAGAGAGGGGGGTTCGCTTCACCTTC. It translates to CSARERGVRFTF.

This clonotype was seen at least ten times. This sequence joins TRBV12-3 or TRBV12-4 and TRBJ2-2, with 10 positions matching TRBD2. After removal of 6 bases from V and 5 bases from J, the junction contained 6 bases not matched to a gene. This CDR3 region has 15 residues. The CDR3, as DNA: TGTGCCAGCAGCAGTAGCGGGAGGTATACCGGGGAGCTGTTTTTT. This gives the protein CASSSSGRYTGELFF.

This clonotype has a count of ten or more. The chain joins TRBV11-1 to TRBJ1-1, with D unclear. Per germline, CDR1 SGHAT and CDR2 FQDESV (reference sequence). V was trimmed by 1 base and J by 1 base, leaving 13 bases between them. CDR3 length: 16 residues. Here the CDR3 DNA reads TGTGCCAGCAGCTTAGGGGCGGGTCCTACGAACACTGAAGCTTTCTTT. This translates into CASSLGAGPTNTEAFF.

This clonotype was seen a few times. V and J are TRBV5-1 and TRBJ2-7; tentatively, D is TRBD2 (6 bases). The germline CDR1 and CDR2 sequences are SGHRS and YFSETQ. V lost 4 bases and J 0 bases, leaving 20 bases between the germline ends. The CDR3 runs 17 residues. CDR3 nucleotide sequence: TGCGCCAGCAGCCCCCCCCTTCGGGAGACGATCTCCTACGAGCAGTACTTC. Its protein is CASSPPLRETISYEQYF. The whole variable domain, remainder taken from reference TRBV5-1 and TRBJ2-7, is KAGVTQTPRYLIKTRGQQVTLSCSPISGHRSVSWYQQTPGQGLQFLFEYFSETQRNKGNFPGRFSGRQFSNSRSEMNVSTLELGDSALYLCASSPPLRETISYEQYFGPGTRLTVT.

This clonotype was detected ten times or more. The chain has TRBV28 and TRBJ2-5, with TRBD2 as a possible D gene (6 bases). The germline V gene encodes CDR1 MDHEN and CDR2 SYDVKM. The V end was cut by 3 bases, the J end by 5 bases, with 10 bases between. This CDR3 region has 13 residues. Written as DNA, the CDR3 is TGTGCCAGCAGTTTTAGCGGTGACGAGACCCAGTACTTC. Translating gives CASSFSGDETQYF.

The chain links TRBV5-1 to TRBJ1-1; 7 bases fit TRBD1. The CDR3 has 16 amino acids. Looked up from germline, CDR1 is SGHRS and CDR2 is YFSETQ. Trimming took 1 base from V and 1 from J; bases not matched to a gene: 7. CDR3 residues: CASSLRGGQRNTEAFF. In nucleotides, the CDR3 is TGCGCCAGCAGCTTGCGGGGGGGACAGCGGAACACTGAAGCTTTCTTT.

This clonotype was seen repeatedly, ten times or more. The CDR3 coding sequence is TGCAGCGTTGGTTTGGGGGTGGACACCGGGGAGCTGTTTTTT. Translating gives CSVGLGVDTGELFF. The chain joins TRBV29-1 to TRBJ2-2, with D perhaps TRBD1 or TRBD2 (5 bases each). Germline V gene data show CDR1 as SQVTM and CDR2 as ANQGSEA. Deletions cut 4 bases from V and 3 bases from J, with 12 bases between. The CDR3 loop spans 14 amino acids.

With regard to this clonotype: This sequence may be a read error, since a much larger clone differs from it by one base. The rearrangement links TRBV12-3 or TRBV12-4 to TRBJ2-7; D is unresolved. The CDR3 loop spans 12 amino acids. The CDR3 loop is CASILNSHEQYF. CDR3 DNA: TGTGCCAGCATTTTGAACTCCCACGAGCAGTACTTC.

This clonotype was detected ten times or more. V and J are TRBV29-1 and TRBJ1-3; D is ambiguous. The CDR3 runs 13 residues. V was shortened by 7 bases and J by 1 base, with 11 bases between the two germline ends. The germline V gene encodes CDR1 SQVTM and CDR2 ANQGSEA. CDR3 nucleotide sequence: TGCAGCGCCCTAGGAGGGTCTGGAAACACCATATATTTT. Translation gives CSALGGSGNTIYF.

This clonotype came up many times. The rearrangement joins TRBV9 to TRBJ2-5; D perhaps matches TRBD2 (6 bases). The CDR3 totals 14 residues. CDR1 and CDR2 (germline): SGDLS, YYNGEE. V was cut by 6 bases and J by 1 base, with 13 bases left in between. The CDR3 region is CASNSFGSQETQYF. CDR3 nucleotides: TGTGCCAGCAACTCCTTCGGGAGCCAAGAGACCCAGTACTTC.

Many counts were recorded for this clonotype. The chain is built from TRBV6-1 and TRBJ1-2; 7 bases map to TRBD1. V trimming: 3 bases; J trimming: 6 bases; junction bases outside the gene matches: 7. The CDR3 runs 14 residues. Germline V gene data show CDR1 as MNHNS and CDR2 as SASEGT. Written as DNA, the CDR3 is TGTGCCAGCAGTGACCCCGGGACAGTGGATGGCTACACCTTC. Residues: CASSDPGTVDGYTF.

This clonotype appeared many times. V gene TRBV12-3 or TRBV12-4 combines with J gene TRBJ2-5; D is unresolved. The CDR3 sequence is 13 residues long. The ends were cut back, 5 bases at V and 1 base at J, with 8 bases in the middle. The CDR3 DNA reads as TGTGCCAGCAGTGCCCGTATCCAAGAGACCCAGTACTTC. Translating gives CASSARIQETQYF.

This clonotype was seen many times. The rearrangement joins TRBV28 to TRBJ1-2; D is unclear. V was pared by 10 bases and J by 1 base, with 10 bases between. Germline CDR1 is MDHEN and CDR2 is SYDVKM. The CDR3 loop spans 12 amino acids. In nucleotides, the CDR3 is TGTGCCACCCATAGGAATAACTATGGCTACACCTTC. Its translation is CATHRNNYGYTF.

This clonotype was seen at least ten times. The chain uses TRBV6-1 and TRBJ1-2; D not resolved. Germline loops: CDR1 MNHNS, CDR2 SASEGT. Trimming took 4 bases from V and 6 from J, leaving 12 bases between them. The CDR3 runs 13 residues. The CDR3 loop reads CASSADPTNGYTF. CDR3 DNA: TGTGCCAGCAGTGCCGACCCTACCAATGGCTACACCTTC.

This clonotype was counted many times. V gene TRBV11-1 combines with J gene TRBJ2-3; 11 nucleotides match TRBD2. Germline V gene sequence: CDR1 SGHAT, CDR2 FQDESV (reference sequence). The ends lost 5 bases at V and 3 bases at J; junction bases unmatched: 10. The CDR3 has 17 amino acids. The CDR3, as DNA: TGTGCCAGCAGCCCCCCCCTAGCGGGAGGAAGGACAGATACGCAGTATTTT. Protein product: CASSPPLAGGRTDTQYF.

The rearrangement links TRBV19 to TRBJ2-5; the D is unclear. The CDR3 has 11 residues. With 6 bases removed from V and 2 bases from J, the gap between germline ends came to 4 bases. The germline V gene has CDR1 LNHDA and CDR2 SQIVND (reference sequence). The chain's CDR3 is CASRMQETQYF. For the CDR3, the DNA is TGTGCCAGTAGGATGCAAGAGACCCAGTACTTC.

As concerns this clonotype: This may arise from a read error, as a much more abundant clone is one base away. The rearrangement links TRBV12-3 or TRBV12-4 to TRBJ2-7, with D perhaps matching TRBD1 or TRBD2 (5 bases each). This CDR3 has 15 amino acids. V was clipped by 1 base and J by 4 bases, with 14 bases between them. CDR3 protein: CASSLDGLAGYEQYF. DNA of the CDR3: TGTGCCAGCAGTTTAGACGGGCTAGCAGGGTACGAGCAGTACTTC.

This clonotype was detected ten times or more. The chain recombines TRBV6-1 with TRBJ1-1; D ambiguous. This CDR3 has 12 amino acids. Per the germline V gene, CDR1 is MNHNS and CDR2 is SASEGT. V dropped 7 bases and J dropped 4 bases, with 10 bases sitting between them. CDR3 bases: TGTGCCAGCACCTACGGGGTCACTGAAGCTTTCTTT. The encoded protein is CASTYGVTEAFF.

This clonotype was seen repeatedly, ten times or more. This chain joins TRBV6-5 and TRBJ1-1; D is unresolved. There are 14 residues in the CDR3. V lost 2 bases and J 5 bases, leaving 12 bases between the germline ends. Germline CDR1 MNHEY, CDR2 SVGAGI. Here the CDR3 DNA reads TGTGCCAGCAGTTACGATGGAGGGAGAACTGAAGCTTTCTTT. This encodes CASSYDGGRTEAFF.

In this sample, this clonotype turned up many times. V gene TRBV7-9 combines with J gene TRBJ1-6, with TRBD1 as a possible D gene (6 bases). The V end lost 4 bases, the J end lost 10 bases, and 14 bases lay between the germline ends. Germline CDR1 reads SEHNR; CDR2 reads FQNEAQ (reference sequence). CDR3 size: 14 residues. This CDR3 reads CASSSIQGGSPLHF. In nucleotides, the CDR3 is TGTGCCAGCAGCTCTATACAGGGAGGCTCACCCCTCCACTTT.

This clonotype has at least ten counts. This chain connects TRBV12-3 or TRBV12-4 to TRBJ2-7; TRBD2 aligns across 13 bases. The CDR3 runs 15 residues. The V gene end was trimmed by 5 bases and the J gene end by 3 bases; junction bases not matched to a gene: 4. CDR3 DNA: TGTGCCAGCAGTCCGGGACTAGCGGGATTCTACGAGCAGTACTTC. Translated: CASSPGLAGFYEQYF.

The chain joins TRBV6-1 to TRBJ2-7, with a possible D match to TRBD2 (6 bases). The CDR3 spans 14 residues. Trimming took 3 bases from V and 7 from J, leaving 16 bases between them. The germline V gene encodes CDR1 MNHNS and CDR2 SASEGT. The CDR3: CASSEGPARGEQYF. CDR3 in DNA: TGTGCCAGCAGTGAGGGTCCCGCCCGGGGGGAGCAGTACTTC.